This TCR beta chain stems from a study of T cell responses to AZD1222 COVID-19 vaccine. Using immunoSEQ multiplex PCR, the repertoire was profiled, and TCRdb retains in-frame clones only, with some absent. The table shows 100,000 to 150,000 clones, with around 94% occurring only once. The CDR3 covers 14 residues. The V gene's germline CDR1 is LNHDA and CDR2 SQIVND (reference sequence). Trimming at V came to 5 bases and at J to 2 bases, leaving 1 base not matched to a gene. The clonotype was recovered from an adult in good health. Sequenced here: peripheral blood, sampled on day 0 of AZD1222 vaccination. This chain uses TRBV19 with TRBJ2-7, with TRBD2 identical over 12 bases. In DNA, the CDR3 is TGTGCCAGTAGTGGACTAGCGGGAACCTACGAGCAGTACTTC. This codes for CASSGLAGTYEQYF.